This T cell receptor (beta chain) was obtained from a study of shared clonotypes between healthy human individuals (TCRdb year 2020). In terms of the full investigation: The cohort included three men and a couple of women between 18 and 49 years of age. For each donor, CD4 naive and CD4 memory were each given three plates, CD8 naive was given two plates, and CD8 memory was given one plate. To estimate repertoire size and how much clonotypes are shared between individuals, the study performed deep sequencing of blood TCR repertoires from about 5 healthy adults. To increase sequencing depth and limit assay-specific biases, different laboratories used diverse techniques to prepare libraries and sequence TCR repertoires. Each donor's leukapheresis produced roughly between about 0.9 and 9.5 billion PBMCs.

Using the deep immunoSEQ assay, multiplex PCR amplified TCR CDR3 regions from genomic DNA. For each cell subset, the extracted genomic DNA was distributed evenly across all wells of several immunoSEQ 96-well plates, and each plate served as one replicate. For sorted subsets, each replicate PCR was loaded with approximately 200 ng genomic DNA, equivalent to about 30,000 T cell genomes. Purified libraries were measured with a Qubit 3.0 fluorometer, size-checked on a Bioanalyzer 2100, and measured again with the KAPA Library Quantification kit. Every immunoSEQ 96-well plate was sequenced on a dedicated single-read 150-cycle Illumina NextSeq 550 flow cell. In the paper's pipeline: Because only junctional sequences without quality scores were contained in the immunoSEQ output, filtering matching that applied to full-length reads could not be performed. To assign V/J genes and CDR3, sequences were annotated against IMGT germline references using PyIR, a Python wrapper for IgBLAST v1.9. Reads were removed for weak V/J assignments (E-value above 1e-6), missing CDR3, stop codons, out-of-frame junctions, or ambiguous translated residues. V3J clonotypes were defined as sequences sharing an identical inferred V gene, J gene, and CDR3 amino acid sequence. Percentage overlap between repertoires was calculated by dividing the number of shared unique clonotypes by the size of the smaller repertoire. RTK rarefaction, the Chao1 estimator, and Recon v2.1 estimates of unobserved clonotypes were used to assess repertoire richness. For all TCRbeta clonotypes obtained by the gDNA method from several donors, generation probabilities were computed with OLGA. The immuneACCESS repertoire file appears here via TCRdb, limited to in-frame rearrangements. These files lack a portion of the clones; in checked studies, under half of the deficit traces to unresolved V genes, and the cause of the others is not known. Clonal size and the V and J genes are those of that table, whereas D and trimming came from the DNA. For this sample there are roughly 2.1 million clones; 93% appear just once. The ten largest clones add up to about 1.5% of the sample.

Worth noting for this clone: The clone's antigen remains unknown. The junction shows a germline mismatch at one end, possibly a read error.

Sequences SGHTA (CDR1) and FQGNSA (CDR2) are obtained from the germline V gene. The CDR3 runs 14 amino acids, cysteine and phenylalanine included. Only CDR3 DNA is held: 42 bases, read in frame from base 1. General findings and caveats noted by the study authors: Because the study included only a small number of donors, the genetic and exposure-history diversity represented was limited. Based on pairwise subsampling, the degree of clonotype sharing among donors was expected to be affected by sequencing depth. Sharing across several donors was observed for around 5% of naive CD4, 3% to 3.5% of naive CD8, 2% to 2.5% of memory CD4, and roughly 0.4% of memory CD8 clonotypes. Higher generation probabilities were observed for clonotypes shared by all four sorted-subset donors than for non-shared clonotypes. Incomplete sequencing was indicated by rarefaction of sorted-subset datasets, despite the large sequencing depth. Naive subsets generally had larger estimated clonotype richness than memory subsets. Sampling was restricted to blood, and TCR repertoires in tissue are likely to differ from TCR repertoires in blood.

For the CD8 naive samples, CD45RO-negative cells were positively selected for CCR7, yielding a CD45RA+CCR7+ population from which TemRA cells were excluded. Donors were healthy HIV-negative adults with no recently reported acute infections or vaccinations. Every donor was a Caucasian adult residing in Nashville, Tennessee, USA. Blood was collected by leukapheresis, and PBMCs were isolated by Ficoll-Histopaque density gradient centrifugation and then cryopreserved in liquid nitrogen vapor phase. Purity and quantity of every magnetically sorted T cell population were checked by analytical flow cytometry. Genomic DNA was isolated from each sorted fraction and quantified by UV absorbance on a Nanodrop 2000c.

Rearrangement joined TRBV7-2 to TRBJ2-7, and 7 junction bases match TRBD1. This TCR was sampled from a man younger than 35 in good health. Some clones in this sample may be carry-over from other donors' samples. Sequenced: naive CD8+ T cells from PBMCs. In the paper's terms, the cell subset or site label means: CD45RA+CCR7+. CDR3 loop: CASSQTGWVYGQYF. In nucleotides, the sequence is TGTGCCAGCAGTCAGACAGGGTGGGTCTACGGGCAGTACTTC.